The T cell receptor beta chain under discussion was sequenced for a study of TIL therapy for anti-PD-1-resistant metastatic lung cancer (dated by TCRdb to the early 2020s). Notes on the research overall: Tumors were collected before any PD-1/PD-L1 blockade, after which patients were given nivolumab, and patients who progressed were given lymphodepletion, an infusion of expanded TIL and IL-2. Enrolled patients had a median age of around 56 years (range about 38-85) and a median tumor PD-L1 proportion score of around 5.6%. A median non-synonymous tumor mutation burden of around 1.5 mutations per megabase was determined across the cohort by whole-exome sequencing. T cell receptor beta sequencing of tumor and peripheral blood was used to follow clonotypes across the tumor, the expanded TIL product and serial blood samples. The cohort was composed predominantly of lung adenocarcinoma, with several EGFR-mutant and two ALK-rearranged tumors included, and half of patients were identified as current or former smokers.

Broader findings and caveats from the paper: The cohort was highly selected, including more treatment-naive, never-smoker and oncogene-addicted patients than is typical, which limits generalizability. The study protocol defined all tumor marker inferences as exploratory. Infused TIL clonotypes partially replaced the baseline peripheral repertoire then decayed over months, with no apparent association between persistence and response.

Comment on this clone: The target of this receptor is not known. Base qualities are not recorded, but no much larger clone differs from it by a single base.

Measured from the cysteine to the phenylalanine, the CDR3 is 17 residues long. CDR3 DNA is the only sequence kept; it has 51 bases, read in frame from the first base. As encoded in the germline V gene, CDR1 is MGHRA while CDR2 is YSYEKL. From V the trimming removes 1 base and from J it removes 4 bases, while the gene matches leave 10 bases of the junction unaccounted for. The time point label, read with the paper, signifies: pre-treatment sample, taken before nivolumab and TIL therapy. Adults with stage 4 NSCLC were enrolled from late 2017 to early 2020 in a dual-center phase I trial. Samples came from a single-arm, open-label phase I trial of tumor-infiltrating lymphocyte therapy with nivolumab in advanced non-small cell lung cancer. Blood mononuclear cells were isolated from EDTA tubes by Ficoll gradient and were snap-frozen as pellets, and DNA was extracted with a Qiagen mini-prep kit. TCR beta CDR3 regions were amplified from genomic DNA with the immunoSEQ v3 hsTCRB kit using bias-controlled multiplex PCR. An Illumina NextSeq 500 was used to sequence the TCR libraries, reaching around 1.8 million read pairs at survey level or roughly 5-6.5 million at deep level. On the authors' methods: Clonality was reported by immunoSEQ Analyzer software, which also assigned V, D and J genes and filtered out non-productive sequences. To compare repertoires between infused TIL and blood, productive Simpson clonality was used along with the Morisita overlap index of productive TRB rearrangements. The absolute count of a clonotype in blood was estimated by multiplying the lymphocyte count by the CD3+ fraction and by the productive frequency of the clone. This is the immuneACCESS table as TCRdb keeps it, with only in-frame sequences that have V and J called. A part of the clones is gone; compared with another copy, unresolved V genes explain less than half, and the rest is unexplained. V, J and clone size were drawn from that table, and D and trimming were deduced from the DNA. For this sample there are 45,000 to 75,000 clones; about 69% appear just once. The ten largest account for 5.5% to 8.5% of the sample.

The specimen comprised blood, sampled at baseline. The V and J genes are TRBV4-1 and TRBJ2-1, with 7 middle bases fitting TRBD2. This TCR was sampled from a person aged 25 to 85 with non-small cell lung cancer. The nucleotide sequence reads TGCGCCAGCAGCCAAGTCGGGAGGACCCCAGGGTACAATGAGCAGTTCTTC. It translates as CASSQVGRTPGYNEQFF.